What follows are 16 T cell receptor beta chains derived from one specimen sequenced in a study of cytotoxic CD8 clonotypes in ibrutinib-treated CLL. Produced via immunoSEQ multiplex PCR; TCRdb's table is partial and in-frame only. The repertoire consists of about 39,000 clones, with 65% to 70% occurring once and the leading ten covering 6% to 8%. The sequenced sample was PBMCs, obtained at disease progression, from a patient treated with ibrutinib. These receptors were obtained from a human donor with chronic lymphocytic leukemia.

The chain employs TRBV19 and TRBJ1-1; the D gene is possibly TRBD1 (5 bases). Deletions cut 8 bases from V and 0 bases from J, with 10 bases between. Germline V gene data show CDR1 as LNHDA and CDR2 as SQIVND (reference sequence). The CDR3 length is 13 residues. The CDR3 reads CASAQELNTEAFF. Here the CDR3 DNA reads TGTGCCAGTGCACAGGAATTGAACACTGAAGCTTTCTTT.

This chain links TRBV2 with TRBJ2-7; D may be TRBD2 (6 bases). V lost 2 bases and J lost 0, with 17 bases in between. The CDR3 runs to 17 residues. In germline, CDR1 is SNHLY, CDR2 FYNNEI. CDR3 residues: CASSETRRGLHSYEQYF. The CDR3 coding sequence is TGTGCCAGCAGTGAAACGAGGCGGGGACTCCACTCCTACGAGCAGTACTTC.

The chain is built from TRBV10-2 and TRBJ2-5; TRBD1 agrees at 7 bases. This CDR3 region has 16 residues. V lost 2 bases to trimming and J lost 0 bases; unmatched junction nucleotides: 6. Germline CDR1 WSHSY, CDR2 SAAADI. DNA for the CDR3: TGCGCCAGCAGTGAGCAGACAGGGCGGTACCAAGAGACCCAGTACTTC. This encodes CASSEQTGRYQETQYF.

V gene TRBV6-5 combines with J gene TRBJ2-7; D perhaps matches TRBD1 (5 bases). The V and J ends lost 2 bases and 7 bases respectively, with 15 bases between them. Germline V CDR1 and CDR2: MNHEY, SVGAGI. The CDR3 sequence is 14 residues long. In nucleotides, the CDR3 is TGTGCCAGCAGTTACATCCCAGGGTCCGGTGAGCAGTACTTC. Residues: CASSYIPGSGEQYF.

The chain links TRBV7-2 to TRBJ2-7; D is tentatively TRBD1 or TRBD2 (5 bases each). Deletions cut 7 bases from V and 7 bases from J, with 17 bases between. Germline V CDR1 and CDR2: SGHTA, FQGNSA. The CDR3 runs to 13 residues. The CDR3 loop reads CASNPGPTGEQYF. CDR3 sequence (DNA): TGTGCCAGCAACCCGGGACCGACGGGAGAGCAGTACTTC.

The J gene is TRBJ2-3, the V gene TRBV6-4, with 11 bases identical to TRBD2. The length of the CDR3 is 15 residues. The ends lost 0 bases at V and 4 bases at J; junction bases unmatched: 0. Germline V gene lookup returns CDR1 MRHNA and CDR2 SNTAGT. The CDR3: CASSDSLAGADTQYF. Here the CDR3 DNA reads TGTGCCAGCAGTGACTCACTAGCGGGAGCAGATACGCAGTATTTT.

This rearrangement joins TRBV6-5 to TRBJ1-2; D is unresolved. V was trimmed by 6 bases and J by 4 bases, leaving 18 bases between them. There are 15 residues in the CDR3. Germline CDR1 is MNHEY and CDR2 is SVGAGI. CDR3 DNA: TGTGCCAGCAGAAAGTTGGGGTATGAGACCTATGGCTACACCTTC. It translates to CASRKLGYETYGYTF.

The chain uses TRBV7-2 and TRBJ2-1; 10 bases line up with TRBD2. The CDR3 consists of 18 residues. V shed 2 bases and J 1 base; nucleotides not matched to a gene: 8. Germline CDR1 and CDR2: SGHTA and FQGNSA. The CDR3 protein is CASSLYLAGEGSYNEQFF. Written as DNA, the CDR3 is TGTGCCAGCAGCTTATATCTAGCGGGAGAGGGGTCCTACAATGAGCAGTTCTTC.

A single count supports this clone. The V and J genes are TRBV7-3 and TRBJ2-7, with a possible D match to TRBD2 (6 bases). CDR3 length: 13 residues. The V gene's germline CDR1 is SGHTA and CDR2 FQGTGA. Trimming removed 5 bases from V and 6 bases from J, with 14 bases in between. CDR3 in amino acids: CASSREEGREQYF. CDR3 DNA: TGTGCCAGCAGCCGAGAGGAGGGTCGCGAGCAGTACTTC.

The chain couples TRBV10-3 to TRBJ1-1; tentative D call: TRBD1 (6 bases). Trimming removed 5 bases at V and 4 bases at J, with 17 bases between. This CDR3 has 15 amino acids. In germline, CDR1 is ENHRY, CDR2 SYGVKD. The chain's CDR3 is CAISTPQGVGTEAFF. CDR3 bases: TGTGCCATCAGTACGCCACAGGGAGTGGGCACTGAAGCTTTCTTT.

The chain joins TRBV19 to TRBJ1-5, with D perhaps TRBD1 (6 bases). V dropped 3 bases and J dropped 6 bases, with 12 bases sitting between them. In germline, CDR1 is LNHDA, CDR2 SQIVND (reference sequence). CDR3 length: 14 residues. CDR3 loop: CASSIGGRSQPQHF. CDR3 nucleotides: TGTGCCAGTAGTATTGGGGGGCGGAGTCAGCCCCAGCATTTT.

In DNA, the CDR3 is TGTGCCAGCAGAATACTAGCAGGCGAGCAGTTCTTC. It yields the protein CASRILAGEQFF. The chain carries TRBV5-4 and TRBJ2-1, with D possibly TRBD2 on 6 matching bases. V lost 5 bases and J 10 bases, leaving 13 bases between the germline ends. CDR1 and CDR2 from the germline V gene are SGHNT and YYREEE (reference sequence). This CDR3 has 12 amino acids.

The gene calls are TRBV29-1 and TRBJ1-1; TRBD1 matches at 12 bases. The CDR3 sequence is 15 residues long. Germline V gene sequence: CDR1 SQVTM, CDR2 ANQGSEA. V dropped 8 bases and J dropped 4; count of bases not matched to a gene: 11. The CDR3 reads CSSTGTGGAVTEAFF. The DNA for the CDR3 is TGCAGCTCAACCGGGACAGGGGGCGCGGTCACTGAAGCTTTCTTT.

The chain combines TRBV6-1 with TRBJ2-1, with 7 bases that match TRBD1. The CDR3 totals 13 residues. Looked up from germline, CDR1 is MNHNS and CDR2 is SASEGT. Losses at the gene ends were 7 bases for V and 7 bases for J; bases not matched to a gene: 7. The CDR3 DNA reads TGTGCCAGCACTATACAGGGGCTGAATGAGCAGTTCTTC. Translation gives CASTIQGLNEQFF.

V usage is TRBV7-3 and J usage is TRBJ2-1; D is perhaps TRBD2 (6 bases). V lost 5 bases to trimming and J lost 9 bases, with 14 bases between them. This CDR3 is 13 amino acids long. CDR1 is SGHTA, CDR2 FQGTGA, per germline. In nucleotides, the CDR3 is TGTGCCAGCAGCCCGACCACCGGGGGTGAGCAGTTCTTC. This gives the protein CASSPTTGGEQFF.

V gene TRBV10-1 combines with J gene TRBJ2-7; D might be TRBD2 (5 bases). CDR3 length: 13 residues. Germline CDR1 and CDR2: WNHNN and SYGVQD (reference sequence). Trimming took off 4 bases at V and 4 bases at J, with 11 bases between the two ends. The CDR3 loop reads CASSVNTGYEQYF. The CDR3 DNA sequence: TGCGCCAGCAGTGTCAATACGGGGTACGAGCAGTACTTC.